The clone carrying this TCR beta chain was observed a handful of times. Sequence at one end of the junction differs from germline and may be a read error. The data belong to a study of response to subunit inactivated influenza vaccine. Germline V CDR1 and CDR2: MDHEN, SYDVKM. The CDR3 spans 16 residues. TCRdb re-called the RT-PCR reads through MiXCR, storing one row per CDR3 protein. The table includes 500,000 to 600,000 distinct CDR3 sequences, about 11% detected once. These sequences were also reported in another study, on T cells expressing NK-cell markers. In that study: The authors made TCR beta cDNA libraries by 5'RACE template switching. This switching added a universal primer site and UMIs. Within the sequenced cohort of eight donors, seven exhibited HCMV seropositivity and one was seronegative. In a group of 5 or 6 donors, dominant NKG2C+ clonotypes represented roughly 1.0-8% of CD8+ T cells. Expanded NKG2C+ T cell clones had unclear HCMV specificity.

The chain uses TRBV28 and TRBJ2-2; either TRBD1 or TRBD2 may supply D (6 bases each). The clonotype was recovered from a man aged 50 to 59 who received an inactivated influenza vaccine. The source material was PBMCs from blood, sampled on the day of vaccination. CDR3 residues: CASSFLTGGNAGELFF. CDR3 sequence (DNA): TGTGCCAGCAGTTTTTTGACAGGAGGGAACGCCGGGGAGCTGTTTTTT.